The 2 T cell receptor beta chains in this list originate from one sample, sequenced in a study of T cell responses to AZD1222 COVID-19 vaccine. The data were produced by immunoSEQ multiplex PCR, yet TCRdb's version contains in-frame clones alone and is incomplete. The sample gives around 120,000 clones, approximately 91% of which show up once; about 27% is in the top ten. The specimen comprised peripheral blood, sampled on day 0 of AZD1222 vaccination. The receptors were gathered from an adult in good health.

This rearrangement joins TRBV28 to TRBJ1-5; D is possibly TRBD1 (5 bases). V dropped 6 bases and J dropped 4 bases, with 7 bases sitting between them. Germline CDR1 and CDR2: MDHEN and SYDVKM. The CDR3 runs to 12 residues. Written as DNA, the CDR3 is TGTGCCAGCAGGGGGGGAAATCAGCCCCAGCATTTT. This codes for CASRGGNQPQHF.

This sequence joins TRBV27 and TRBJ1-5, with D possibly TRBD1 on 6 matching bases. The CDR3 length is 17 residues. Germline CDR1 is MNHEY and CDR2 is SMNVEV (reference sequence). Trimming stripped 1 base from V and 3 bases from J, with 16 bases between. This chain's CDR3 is CASSLFSTGLFNQPQHF. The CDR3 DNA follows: TGTGCCAGCAGTTTATTCTCGACAGGCCTGTTCAATCAGCCCCAGCATTTT.